This T cell receptor beta chain is from a study of blood T cell repertoires in COVID-19. Overall study context: Samples came from the United States, Italy and Spain, spanning acute and convalescent COVID-19. PBMCs, B-cell-depleted T cells, or T cells provided the cDNA or gDNA that made up the material.

Authors' processing steps: Nucleated cell number was recorded as an estimate derived from reference gene primer amplification. The data were produced by immunoSEQ multiplex PCR, yet TCRdb's version contains in-frame clones alone and is incomplete. For V, J and clone size, that table is used; D and trimming come from the DNA. The data contain about 200,000 clones, about 88% of them seen just once; the ten biggest clones take up 4.5% to 5%. CDR1 SGHDT and CDR2 YYEEEE come from the germline V gene. The CDR3 totals 12 residues. V was clipped by 8 bases and J by 0 bases, with 8 bases between them. The receptor was isolated from a woman over 75 with acute or convalescent COVID-19. This rearrangement joins TRBV5-6 to TRBJ1-1; D is unresolved. Sequencing was carried out using peripheral blood. CDR3 nucleotides: TGTGCCAGTGGCACATTGAACACTGAAGCTTTCTTT. It specifies CASGTLNTEAFF.